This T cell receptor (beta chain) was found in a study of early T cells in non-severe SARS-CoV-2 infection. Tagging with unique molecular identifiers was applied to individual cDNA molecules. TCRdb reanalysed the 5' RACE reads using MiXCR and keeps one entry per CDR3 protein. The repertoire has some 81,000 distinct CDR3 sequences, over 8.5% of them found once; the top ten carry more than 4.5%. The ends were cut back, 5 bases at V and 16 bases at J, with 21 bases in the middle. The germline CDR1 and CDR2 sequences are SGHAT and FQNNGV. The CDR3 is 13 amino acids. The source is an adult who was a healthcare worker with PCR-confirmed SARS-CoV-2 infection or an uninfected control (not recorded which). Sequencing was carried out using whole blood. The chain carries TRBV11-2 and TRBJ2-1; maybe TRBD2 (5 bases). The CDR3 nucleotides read TGTGCCAGCAGCGATAGGGTGGAGGCGAAGTTTTTCTTC. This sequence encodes CASSDRVEAKFFF.